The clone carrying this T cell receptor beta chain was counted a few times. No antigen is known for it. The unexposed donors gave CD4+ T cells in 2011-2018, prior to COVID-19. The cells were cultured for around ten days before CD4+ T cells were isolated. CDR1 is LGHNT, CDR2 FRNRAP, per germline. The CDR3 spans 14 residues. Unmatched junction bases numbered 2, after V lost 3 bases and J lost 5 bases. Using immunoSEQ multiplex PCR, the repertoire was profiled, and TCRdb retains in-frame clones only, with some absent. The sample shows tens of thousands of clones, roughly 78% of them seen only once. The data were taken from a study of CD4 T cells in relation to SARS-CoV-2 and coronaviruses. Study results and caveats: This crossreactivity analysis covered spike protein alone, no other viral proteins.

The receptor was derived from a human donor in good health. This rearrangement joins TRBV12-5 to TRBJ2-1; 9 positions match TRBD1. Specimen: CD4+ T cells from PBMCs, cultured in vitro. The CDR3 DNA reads TGTGCTAGTGGTTTAGGACAGGGGAACAATGAGCAGTTCTTC. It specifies CASGLGQGNNEQFF.